This T cell receptor (beta chain) was identified in a study of a mutant IDH1 vaccine in newly diagnosed glioma. Overall study findings and caveats: There were vaccine-induced immune responses in around 93% of the patients. Changes in the top peripheral T cell clonotypes seemingly had no bearing on pseudoprogression.

The CDR3 runs 15 residues. J gave up 0 bases and V 4 bases, and 5 bases lay outside the gene matches. Looked up from germline, CDR1 is KGHSH and CDR2 is LQKENI. Turning to this clone: The target antigen is unknown.

Some clones are missing from TCRdb's copy, which holds only in-frame ones; the method was immunoSEQ multiplex PCR. Here the sample spans around 66,000 clones, about four fifths being singletons. Time point defined: week 11, during vaccination. All doses held 300 ug of mutant IDH1 20-mer peptide, with topical imiquimod. Donor diagnoses consisted of new WHO grade 3 or 4 IDH1-mutant, ATRX-lost astrocytomas. The chain has TRBV18 and TRBJ2-7; TRBD1 agrees at 8 bases. This TCR was recovered from a man aged 50 or older with glioma. The input for sequencing was PBMCs, taken from a glioma patient whose treatment included an IDH1 peptide vaccine. The CDR3 DNA reads as TGTGCCAGCTCACTGGGACAGGTTAGCTCCTACGAGCAGTACTTC. It yields the protein CASSLGQVSSYEQYF.